What follows are 21 T cell receptor beta chains derived from one specimen sequenced in a study of shared clonotypes between healthy human individuals. The protocol was immunoSEQ multiplex PCR, while the TCRdb copy is restricted to in-frame clones and leaves out a portion. Of some 360,000 clones listed, 70% to 75% are singletons. The sample was memory CD4+ T cells sorted from blood. Subset indicated: CD45RA-negative fraction. The receptors derive from a man aged 25-45 years in good health.

This clone was observed a few times. The chain links TRBV11-3 to TRBJ2-7; D is undetermined. The CDR3 loop spans 12 amino acids. V was cut by 5 bases and J by 5 bases, with 10 bases left in between. CDR1 is SGHNT, CDR2 YENEEA, per germline. CDR3 sequence: CASSLHPDEQYF. DNA of the CDR3: TGTGCCAGCAGCCTCCACCCAGACGAGCAGTACTTC.

Only a few counts were recorded for this clone. A much bigger clone sits one base away, suggesting this may be a read error. The identical CDR3 is also encoded by other nucleotide sequences in the sample. V and J are TRBV28 and TRBJ2-1; 7 nucleotides line up with TRBD2. The junction had 5 bases not matched to a gene; V was cut back by 6 bases and J by 0 bases. This CDR3 region has 15 residues. Germline V CDR1 and CDR2: MDHEN, SYDVKM. CDR3 coding DNA: TGTGCCAGCAGCCCTAGCGGAAGCTCCTACAATGAGCAGTTCTTC. Amino acid sequence: CASSPSGSSYNEQFF.

V and J are TRBV7-3 and TRBJ2-3, with TRBD1 matching over 7 bases. Germline CDR1 and CDR2: SGHTA and FQGTGA. This CDR3 has 14 amino acids. V shed 2 bases, J shed 1 base, and the junction held 0 bases outside the gene matches. CDR3: CASSLDRGTDTQYF. For the CDR3, the DNA is TGTGCCAGCAGCTTAGACAGGGGCACAGATACGCAGTATTTT.

This clone showed up just once. This specimen includes other DNA sequences encoding the same CDR3. The V call is TRBV10-3, the J call TRBJ2-5; no reliable D call. Deletions cut 3 bases from V and 2 bases from J, with 7 bases between. Germline CDR1 and CDR2: ENHRY and SYGVKD. The CDR3 is made up of 13 amino acids. The CDR3 DNA follows: TGTGCCATCAGTGAAGGTTATCAAGAGACCCAGTACTTC. Residues: CAISEGYQETQYF.

The gene calls are TRBV11-3 and TRBJ2-1; D may be TRBD1 or TRBD2 (5 bases each). The CDR3 runs 18 residues. CDR1 SGHNT and CDR2 YENEEA come from the germline V gene. Trimming left V 2 bases short and J 2 bases short, with 19 bases between. The CDR3, as DNA: TGTGCCAGCAGCTTATCGGGTATGGGGGAGAACACCTACAATGAGCAGTTCTTC. Protein: CASSLSGMGENTYNEQFF.

This clone was observed a few times. The V and J genes are TRBV10-3 and TRBJ1-6, with 10 bases matching TRBD1. This CDR3 is 13 amino acids long. Germline assignment: CDR1 ENHRY and CDR2 SYGVKD. V was pared by 8 bases and J by 10 bases, with 5 bases of the junction left unmatched. CDR3 DNA sequence: TGTGCCATCGGCGGACAGGGGGACTCACCCCTCCACTTT. Its protein product is CAIGGQGDSPLHF.

This clone was found once. As DNA, the CDR3 is TGTGCCAGCAGCTTCGCCAGGGGTGAATACGAGCAGTACTTC. Amino acid sequence: CASSFARGEYEQYF. V is TRBV11-2 and J is TRBJ2-7, with D tentatively TRBD1 (6 bases). Germline CDR1 SGHAT, CDR2 FQNNGV. The length of the CDR3 is 14 residues. Trimming shortened V by 3 bases and J by 4 bases, and 13 bases separated the two germline ends.

The rearrangement uses TRBV6-1 and TRBJ2-6; D is unresolved. Trimming shortened V by 3 bases and J by 1 base, and 4 bases separated the two germline ends. Germline V gene data show CDR1 as MNHNS and CDR2 as SASEGT. The CDR3 is made up of 14 amino acids. Written as DNA, the CDR3 is TGTGCCAGCAGTGAGCGGTCTGGGGCCAACGTCCTGACTTTC. It encodes CASSERSGANVLTF.

The rearrangement uses TRBV6-1 and TRBJ1-3, with a possible D match to TRBD1 (6 bases). V shed 7 bases and J shed 0 bases, with 13 bases lying between them. Germline loops: CDR1 MNHNS, CDR2 SASEGT. The CDR3 extends over 15 amino acids. CDR3 nucleotide sequence: TGTGCCAGCATAGACAGGTGGTCCTCTGGAAACACCATATATTTT. Translation gives CASIDRWSSGNTIYF.

The sample holds a few counts of this clone. This chain connects TRBV29-1 to TRBJ1-2, with D hard to call. V lost 3 bases, J lost 8 bases, and 4 bases lay in between. In germline, CDR1 is SQVTM, CDR2 ANQGSEA. The CDR3 has 9 amino acids. CDR3 sequence: CSVDPGYTF. In nucleotides, the CDR3 is TGCAGCGTTGATCCCGGCTACACCTTC.

This sequence joins TRBV5-4 and TRBJ2-1, with D unresolved. Germline V gene sequence: CDR1 SGHNT, CDR2 YYREEE (reference sequence). V gave up 5 bases and J gave up 6 bases, with 12 bases separating them. The CDR3 is 13 residues long. Here the CDR3 reads CASSGMHSNEQFF. The DNA for the CDR3 is TGTGCCAGCAGTGGTATGCACTCCAATGAGCAGTTCTTC.

This clone appeared a few times. The chain has TRBV5-8 and TRBJ2-2, with 7 bases lining up with TRBD1. V was clipped by 4 bases and J by 3 bases; unmatched bases: 6. The CDR3 spans 15 residues. Germline V lookup: CDR1 SGHTS, CDR2 YDEGEE. CDR3 in DNA: TGTGCCAGCAGCCGCACAGGGGCGCACACCGGGGAGCTGTTTTTT. It yields the protein CASSRTGAHTGELFF.

This chain uses TRBV7-9 with TRBJ2-4, with TRBD2 matching 7 bases. The CDR3 is made up of 17 amino acids. The germline V gene has CDR1 SEHNR and CDR2 FQNEAQ (reference sequence). With 7 bases clipped from V and 1 base from J, the junction kept 13 bases outside the gene matches. CDR3 loop: CASTFREVGAAKNIQYF. CDR3 in DNA: TGTGCCAGCACCTTTCGGGAGGTAGGAGCGGCCAAAAACATTCAGTACTTC.

The chain is built from TRBV2 and TRBJ1-2; TRBD1 might be the D (5 bases). The CDR3 spans 14 residues. The V end was cut by 4 bases, the J end by 8 bases, with 17 bases between. Germline V gene sequence: CDR1 SNHLY, CDR2 FYNNEI. For the CDR3, the DNA is TGTGCCAGCAGTGGGTTGACGGACACAGACGGCTACACCTTC. Translating gives CASSGLTDTDGYTF.

The chain links TRBV4-1 to TRBJ2-7; no clear D. This CDR3 has 16 residues. CDR1 and CDR2 from the germline V gene are MGHRA and YSYEKL. Trimming removed 0 bases at V and 2 bases at J, with 14 bases between. CDR3 amino acids: CASSQDPASKPYEQYF. Written as DNA, the CDR3 is TGCGCCAGCAGCCAAGATCCGGCTTCGAAACCCTACGAGCAGTACTTC.

The chain uses TRBV6-6 and TRBJ2-1; perhaps D is TRBD1 or TRBD2 (5 bases each). Germline loops: CDR1 MNHNY, CDR2 SVGAGI (reference sequence). The CDR3 sequence is 15 residues long. The V end lost 2 bases, the J end lost 6 bases, and 14 bases lay between the germline ends. The CDR3 reads CASSYGDPTSNEQFF. In nucleotides, the CDR3 is TGTGCCAGCAGTTACGGGGACCCGACCAGCAATGAGCAGTTCTTC.

This chain links TRBV7-9 with TRBJ1-5, with unresolved D. V lost 1 base and J lost 0, with 19 bases in between. This CDR3 region has 19 residues. Germline CDR1 is SEHNR and CDR2 is FQNEAQ (reference sequence). The CDR3 sequence: CASSLENAGFPYSNQPQHF. The CDR3 DNA reads as TGTGCCAGCAGCTTAGAAAATGCTGGATTCCCTTATAGCAATCAGCCCCAGCATTTT.

In DNA form, the CDR3 reads TGTGCCAGCAGAGCATTAGCGGGCAGCTCCTACAATGAGCAGTTCTTC. Protein product: CASRALAGSSYNEQFF. The chain carries TRBV2 and TRBJ2-1, with TRBD2 matching over 7 bases. The CDR3 extends over 16 amino acids. Unmatched junction bases numbered 8, after V lost 6 bases and J lost 0 bases. The germline V gene has CDR1 SNHLY and CDR2 FYNNEI.

V gene TRBV5-6 combines with J gene TRBJ2-1; D not certain. The CDR3 sequence is 15 residues long. CDR1 is SGHDT and CDR2 is YYEEEE in the germline V gene. Trimming took 2 bases from V and 3 from J, leaving 12 bases between them. For the CDR3, the DNA is TGTGCCAGCAGCTTAAAGGTGGGCCTCTACAATGAGCAGTTCTTC. Encoded protein: CASSLKVGLYNEQFF. The whole variable domain, filled in from reference TRBV5-6 and TRBJ2-1, reads DAGVTQSPTHLIKTRGQQVTLRCSPKSGHDTVSWYQQALGQGPQFIFQYYEEEERQRGNFPDRFSGHQFPNYSSELNVNALLLGDSALYLCASSLKVGLYNEQFFGPGTRLTVL.

The gene calls are TRBV29-1 and TRBJ2-2; TRBD1 might be the D (5 bases). The CDR3 consists of 13 residues. Trimming shortened V by 8 bases and J by 4 bases, and 14 bases separated the two germline ends. Germline CDR1 reads SQVTM; CDR2 reads ANQGSEA. CDR3 nucleotides: TGCAGCTCAAGACAGTCGAGCACCGGGGAGCTGTTTTTT. This encodes CSSRQSSTGELFF.

V is TRBV19 and J is TRBJ2-1; D ambiguous. The CDR3 loop spans 11 amino acids. Trimming stripped 7 bases from V and 7 bases from J, with 8 bases between. Germline V gene data show CDR1 as LNHDA and CDR2 as SQIVND (reference sequence). CDR3 protein: CASIGANEQFF. The DNA of the CDR3 is TGTGCCAGTATCGGAGCGAATGAGCAGTTCTTC.